A selection of T cell receptor beta chains follows, all from one sample in a study of blood T cell repertoires in COVID-19. Generated by immunoSEQ multiplex PCR, the TCRdb table keeps only in-frame clones and is missing some. The data show about 180,000 clones, with 80% seen just once and around 7% held by the top ten. The sample comprised peripheral blood. The receptors stem from a man between 70 and 80 years old with active or convalescent COVID-19. CDR3s include the opening cysteine and the closing phenylalanine or tryptophan. Some rows have no size entry. The others give once, few or many, or a class for an expanded clone.

v_gene: TRBV12-3/TRBV12-4
j_gene: TRBJ1-1
abundance: -
CDR3aa: CASSLTTGLAFF

v_gene: TRBV3-1/TRBV3-2
j_gene: TRBJ2-7
abundance: -
CDR3aa: CASSPRDRGYEQYF

v_gene: TRBV25-1
j_gene: TRBJ1-6
abundance: -
CDR3aa: CASSEQQGDLYNSPLHF

v_gene: TRBV10-3
j_gene: TRBJ1-2
abundance: few
CDR3aa: CASQGEGKYGYTF

v_gene: TRBV6-5
j_gene: TRBJ2-2
abundance: many
CDR3aa: CASRPTGGNTGELFF

v_gene: TRBV29-1
j_gene: TRBJ1-1
abundance: -
CDR3aa: CSVVTNTEAFF

v_gene: TRBV10-3
j_gene: TRBJ2-3
abundance: -
CDR3aa: CAISKPSGGTDTQYF

v_gene: TRBV19
j_gene: TRBJ2-1
abundance: -
CDR3aa: CASSPSGRPGGNEQFF

v_gene: TRBV9
j_gene: TRBJ1-3
abundance: -
CDR3aa: CASSVGSWDSSGNTIYF

v_gene: TRBV4-1
j_gene: TRBJ2-1
abundance: -
CDR3aa: CASSQPGQGYNEQFF

v_gene: TRBV19
j_gene: TRBJ1-1
abundance: -
CDR3aa: CASSYWGGALNTEAFF

v_gene: TRBV7-9
j_gene: TRBJ1-2
abundance: -
CDR3aa: CASSPGQGNYGYTF